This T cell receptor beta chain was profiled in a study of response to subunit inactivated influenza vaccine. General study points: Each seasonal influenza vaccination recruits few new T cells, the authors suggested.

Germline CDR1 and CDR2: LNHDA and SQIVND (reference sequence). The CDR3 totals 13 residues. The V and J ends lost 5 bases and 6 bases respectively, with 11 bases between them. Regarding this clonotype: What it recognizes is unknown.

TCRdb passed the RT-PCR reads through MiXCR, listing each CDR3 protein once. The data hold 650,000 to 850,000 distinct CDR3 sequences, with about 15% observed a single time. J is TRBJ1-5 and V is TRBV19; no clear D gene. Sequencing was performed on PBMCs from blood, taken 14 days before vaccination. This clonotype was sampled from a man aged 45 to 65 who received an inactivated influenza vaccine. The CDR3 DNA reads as TGTGCCAGTAGTCAAGAGGCGGGTCAGCCCCAGCATTTT. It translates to CASSQEAGQPQHF.